There are many counts of the clone carrying this T cell receptor beta chain. The sample comes from a study of blood T cell repertoires in COVID-19. V dropped 6 bases and J dropped 6; count of bases not matched to a gene: 10. Germline CDR1 is SGHTA and CDR2 is FQGNSA. CDR3 length: 15 amino acids. Sequencing used immunoSEQ multiplex PCR; TCRdb keeps in-frame clones, though not all of them. The sample lists under 300,000 clones, about 76% occurring once. The TCR sequence derives from a woman aged 60-70 years with active or convalescent COVID-19. This chain joins TRBV7-2 and TRBJ2-7; TRBD1 matches 11 bases. Specimen: peripheral blood. CDR3 nucleotides: TGTGCCAGCAGTACCCAAGGACAGGGGGCTTTCGAGCAGTACTTC. Translating it yields CASSTQGQGAFEQYF. Based on the CDR3 plus reference TRBV7-2 and TRBJ2-7, the full variable domain is GAGVSQSPSNKVTEKGKDVELRCDPISGHTALYWYRQSLGQGLEFLIYFQGNSAPDKSGLPSDRFSAERTGGSVSTLTIQRTQQEDSAVYLCASSTQGQGAFEQYFGPGTRLTVT.